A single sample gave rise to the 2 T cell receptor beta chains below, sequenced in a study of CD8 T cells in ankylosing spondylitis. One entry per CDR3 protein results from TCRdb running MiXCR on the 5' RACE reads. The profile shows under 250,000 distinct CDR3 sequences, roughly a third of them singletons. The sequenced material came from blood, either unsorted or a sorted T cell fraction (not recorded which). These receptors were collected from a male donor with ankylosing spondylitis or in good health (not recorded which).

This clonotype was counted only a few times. CDR3 nucleotides: TGTGCCAGCAGCGGGACGGGCTGGGAGGGCAATCAGCCCCAGCATTTT. This gives the protein CASSGTGWEGNQPQHF. This sequence joins TRBV6-2 or TRBV6-3 and TRBJ1-5, with TRBD1 as a possible D gene (5 bases). Germline lookup yields CDR1 MNHEY and CDR2 SVGEGT. The CDR3 totals 16 residues. The V gene lost 6 bases and the J gene lost 2 bases, with 17 bases spanning the gap.

CDR3 residues: CATSDVQGFGGYTF. The CDR3, as DNA: TGTGCCACCAGTGATGTCCAGGGGTTTGGTGGCTACACCTTC. This chain uses TRBV24-1 with TRBJ1-2; TRBD1 might be the D (6 bases). The CDR3 consists of 14 residues. The ends were cut back, 3 bases at V and 7 bases at J, with 14 bases in the middle. CDR1 is KGHDR, CDR2 SFDVKD, per germline.